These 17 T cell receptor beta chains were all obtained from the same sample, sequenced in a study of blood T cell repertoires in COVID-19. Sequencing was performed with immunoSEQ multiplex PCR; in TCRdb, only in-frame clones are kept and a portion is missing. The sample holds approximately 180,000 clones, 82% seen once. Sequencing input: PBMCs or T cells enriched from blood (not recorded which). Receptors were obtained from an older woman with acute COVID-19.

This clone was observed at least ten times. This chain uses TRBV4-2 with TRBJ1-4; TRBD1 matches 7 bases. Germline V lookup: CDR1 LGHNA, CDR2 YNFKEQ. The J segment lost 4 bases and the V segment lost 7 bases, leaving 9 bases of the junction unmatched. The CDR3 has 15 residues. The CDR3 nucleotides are TGTGCCAGCACCGACAGGGACTTCGGTAATGAAAAACTGTTTTTT. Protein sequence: CASTDRDFGNEKLFF.

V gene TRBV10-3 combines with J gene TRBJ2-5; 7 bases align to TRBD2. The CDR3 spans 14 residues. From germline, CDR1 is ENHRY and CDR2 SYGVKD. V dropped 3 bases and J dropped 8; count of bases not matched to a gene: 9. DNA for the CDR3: TGTGCCATCAGTGATCTAGGACTAGGTGCAACCCAGTACTTC. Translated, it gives CAISDLGLGATQYF.

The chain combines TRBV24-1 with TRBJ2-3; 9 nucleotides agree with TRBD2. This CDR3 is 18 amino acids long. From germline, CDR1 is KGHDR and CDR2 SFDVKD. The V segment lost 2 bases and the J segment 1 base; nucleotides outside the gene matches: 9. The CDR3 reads CATSDWGSGRSGTDTQYF. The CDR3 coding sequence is TGTGCCACCAGTGATTGGGGTAGCGGGAGATCAGGCACAGATACGCAGTATTTT.

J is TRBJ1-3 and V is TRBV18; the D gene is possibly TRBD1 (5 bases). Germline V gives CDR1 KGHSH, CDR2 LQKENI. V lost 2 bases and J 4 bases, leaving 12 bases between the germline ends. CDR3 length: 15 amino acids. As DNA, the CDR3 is TGTGCCAGCTCACCAACCCCAGGGAACGGAAACACCATATATTTT. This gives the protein CASSPTPGNGNTIYF.

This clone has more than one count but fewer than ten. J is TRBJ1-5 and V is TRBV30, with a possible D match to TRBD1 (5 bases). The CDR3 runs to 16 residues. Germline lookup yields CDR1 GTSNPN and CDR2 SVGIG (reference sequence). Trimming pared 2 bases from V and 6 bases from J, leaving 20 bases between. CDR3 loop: CAWSPLSGTRGQPQHF. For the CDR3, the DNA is TGTGCCTGGAGTCCCCTATCCGGGACTAGGGGTCAGCCCCAGCATTTT.

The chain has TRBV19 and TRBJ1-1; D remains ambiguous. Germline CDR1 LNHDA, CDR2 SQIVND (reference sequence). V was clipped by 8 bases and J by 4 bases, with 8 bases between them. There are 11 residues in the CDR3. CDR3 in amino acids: CASVTGTEAFF. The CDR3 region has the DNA TGTGCCAGTGTGACGGGCACTGAAGCTTTCTTT.

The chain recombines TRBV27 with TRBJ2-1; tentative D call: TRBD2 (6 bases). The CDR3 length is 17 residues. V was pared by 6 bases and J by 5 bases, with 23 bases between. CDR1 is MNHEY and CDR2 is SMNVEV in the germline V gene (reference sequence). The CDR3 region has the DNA TGTGCCAGCAGATCTCCCCCATTGGGACTCACTAACAATGAGCAGTTCTTC. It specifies CASRSPPLGLTNNEQFF.

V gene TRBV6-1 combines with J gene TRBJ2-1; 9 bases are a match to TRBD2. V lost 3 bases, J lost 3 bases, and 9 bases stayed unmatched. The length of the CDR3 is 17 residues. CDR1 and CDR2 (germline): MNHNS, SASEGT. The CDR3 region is CASSDYPGLANYNEQFF. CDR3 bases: TGTGCCAGCAGTGATTATCCGGGACTAGCAAACTACAATGAGCAGTTCTTC.

The CDR3 DNA reads as TGTGCCAGCAGTAATCCGGGACAGGGGACCTACGAGCAGTACTTC. It encodes CASSNPGQGTYEQYF. The chain combines TRBV6-5 with TRBJ2-7; TRBD1 agrees at 10 bases. J lost 2 bases, V lost 5 bases, and 6 bases had no gene match. The V gene's germline CDR1 is MNHEY and CDR2 SVGAGI. The CDR3 has 15 residues.

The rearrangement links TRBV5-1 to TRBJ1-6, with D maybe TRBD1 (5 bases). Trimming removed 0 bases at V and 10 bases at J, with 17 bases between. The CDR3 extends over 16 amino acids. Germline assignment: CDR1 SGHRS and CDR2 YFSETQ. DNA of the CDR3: TGCGCCAGCAGCTTGGTTTTCCGGCAGGGAGGATCACCCCTCCACTTT. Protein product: CASSLVFRQGGSPLHF.

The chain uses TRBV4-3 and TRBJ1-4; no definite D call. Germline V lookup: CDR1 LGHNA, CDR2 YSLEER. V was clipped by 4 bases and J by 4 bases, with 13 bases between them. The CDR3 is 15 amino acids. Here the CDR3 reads CASSLGRAGNEKLFF. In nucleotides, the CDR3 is TGCGCCAGCAGCCTAGGGCGGGCGGGTAATGAAAAACTGTTTTTT.

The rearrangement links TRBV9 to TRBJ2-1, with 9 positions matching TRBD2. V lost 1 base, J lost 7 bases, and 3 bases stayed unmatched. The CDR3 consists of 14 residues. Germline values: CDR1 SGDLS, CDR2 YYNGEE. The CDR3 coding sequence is TGTGCCAGCAGCGTACGCGGGGGGGCAAATGAGCAGTTCTTC. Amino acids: CASSVRGGANEQFF.

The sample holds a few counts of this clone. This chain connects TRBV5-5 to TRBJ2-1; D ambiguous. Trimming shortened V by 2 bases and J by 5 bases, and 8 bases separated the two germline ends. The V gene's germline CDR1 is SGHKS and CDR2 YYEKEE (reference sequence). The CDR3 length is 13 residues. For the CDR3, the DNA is TGTGCCAGCAGCTTTAGCAGCCACAATGAGCAGTTCTTC. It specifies CASSFSSHNEQFF.

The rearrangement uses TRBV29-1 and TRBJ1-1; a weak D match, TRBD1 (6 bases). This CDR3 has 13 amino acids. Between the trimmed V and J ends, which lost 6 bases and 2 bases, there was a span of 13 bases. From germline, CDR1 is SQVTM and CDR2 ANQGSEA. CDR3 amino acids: CSVGGTQNTEAFF. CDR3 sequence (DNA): TGCAGCGTGGGAGGGACACAAAACACTGAAGCTTTCTTT.

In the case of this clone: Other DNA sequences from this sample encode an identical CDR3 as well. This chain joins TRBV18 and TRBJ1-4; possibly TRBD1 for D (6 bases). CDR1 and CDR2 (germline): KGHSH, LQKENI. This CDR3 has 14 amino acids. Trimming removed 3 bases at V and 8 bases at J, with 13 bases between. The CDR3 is CASSPGRGAEKLFF. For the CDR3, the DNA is TGTGCCAGCTCACCTGGCAGGGGAGCCGAAAAACTGTTTTTT.

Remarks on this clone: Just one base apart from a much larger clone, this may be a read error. This CDR3 reads CASSLTDYEQYF. CDR3 nucleotides: TGTGCCAGCAGCTTGACAGACTACGAGCAGTACTTC. The chain employs TRBV11-2 and TRBJ2-7, with D possibly matching TRBD1 (5 bases). Germline CDR1 SGHAT, CDR2 FQNNGV. The CDR3 contains 12 residues. Trimming shortened V by 3 bases and J by 3 bases, and 6 bases separated the two germline ends.

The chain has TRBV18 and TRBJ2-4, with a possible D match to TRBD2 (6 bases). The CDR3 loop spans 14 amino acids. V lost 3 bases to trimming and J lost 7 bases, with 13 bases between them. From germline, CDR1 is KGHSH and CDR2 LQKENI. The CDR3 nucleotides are TGTGCCAGCTCACCGTTGGAGGGTTGGAACATTCAGTACTTC. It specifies CASSPLEGWNIQYF.